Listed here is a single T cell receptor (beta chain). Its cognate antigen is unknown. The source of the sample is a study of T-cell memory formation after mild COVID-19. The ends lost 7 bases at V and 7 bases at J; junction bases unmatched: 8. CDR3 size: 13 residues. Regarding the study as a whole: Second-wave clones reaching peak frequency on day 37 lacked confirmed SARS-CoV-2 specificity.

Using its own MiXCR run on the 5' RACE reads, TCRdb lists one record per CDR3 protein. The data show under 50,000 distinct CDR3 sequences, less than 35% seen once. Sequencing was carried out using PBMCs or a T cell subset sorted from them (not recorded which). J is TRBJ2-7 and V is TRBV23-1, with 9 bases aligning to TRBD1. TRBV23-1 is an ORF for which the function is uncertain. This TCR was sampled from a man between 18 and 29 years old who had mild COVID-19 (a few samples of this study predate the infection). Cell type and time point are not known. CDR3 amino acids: CASKHRGLWEQYF. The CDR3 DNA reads TGCGCCAGCAAACACAGGGGGCTGTGGGAGCAGTACTTC.